This T cell receptor (beta chain) was sequenced in a study of cytomegalovirus exposure and HLA in healthy donors. In the study overall: Findings of an earlier analysis included around 120 million unique TCR beta sequences from 180 million or so T cells.

The V end was cut by 4 bases, the J end by 6 bases, with 10 bases between. Germline assignment: CDR1 SQVTM and CDR2 ANQGSEA. The CDR3 contains 12 residues. The primer mix had 60 Vbeta and 13 Jbeta primers. Only in-frame clones appear in the TCRdb table, and some are missing; sequencing was by immunoSEQ multiplex PCR. The repertoire has more than 150,000 clones, 65% to 90% of them found once; the top ten carry more than 0.95%. The sequencing sample was made of PBMCs. The sequence derives from a girl aged 2 to 10 in good health and CMV-seropositive. This chain connects TRBV29-1 to TRBJ2-1; D remains unclear. DNA of the CDR3: TGCAGCGTTGCCGTAGTATCCAATGAGCAGTTCTTC. It encodes CSVAVVSNEQFF.